This paragraph reports one T cell receptor (beta chain). The CDR3 sequence is 17 residues long. Germline CDR1 reads KGHSH; CDR2 reads LQKENI. With V trimmed by 3 bases and J by 0 bases, 5 bases remained unmatched. This PCR relied on a set of 60 Vbeta primers and 13 Jbeta primers. TCRdb keeps only in-frame clones here, not all; method: immunoSEQ multiplex PCR. The table shows 210,000 or so clones, with approximately 80% occurring only once. This sample is drawn from a study of cytomegalovirus exposure and HLA in healthy donors. The sequenced material came from PBMCs. The TCR sequence derives from a woman between 45 and 60 years old in good health and CMV-seropositive. The chain has TRBV18 and TRBJ2-6; TRBD1 agrees at 7 bases. The CDR3 bases are TGTGCCAGCTCACCGGGACAGCTTATCTCTGGGGCCAACGTCCTGACTTTC. This encodes CASSPGQLISGANVLTF.